Shown below are 17 T cell receptor beta chains from a single sample sequenced in a study of glioma-infiltrating T cells. TCR alpha and beta CDR3 regions were amplified from RNA using iRepertoire nested multiplex PCR. TCRdb reprocessed the multiplex PCR reads with MiXCR, giving one entry per CDR3 protein. The data contain roughly 100,000 distinct CDR3 sequences, under 30% of them singletons. Sequenced sample: glioma tissue, nonneoplastic brain tissue, or PBMCs (not recorded which). The origin of the receptors is a human donor with low-grade glioma or glioblastoma, undergoing nonglioma brain surgery, or in good health (not recorded which).

On this clonotype: A much larger clone is a single base away; this may be a read error. This chain links TRBV5-4 with TRBJ1-1, with no clear D. Germline lookup yields CDR1 SGHNT and CDR2 YYREEE (reference sequence). The CDR3 has 11 residues. The CDR3 region is CTSSLNAEAFF. The CDR3 bases are TGTACCAGCAGCTTGAACGCTGAAGCTTTCTTT.

This clonotype occurred many times. This chain uses TRBV18 with TRBJ1-2; D not certain. V lost 3 bases and J lost 8, with 16 bases in between. The CDR3 extends over 14 amino acids. CDR1 is KGHSH, CDR2 LQKENI, per germline. The CDR3 sequence: CASSPVTHLDGYTF. CDR3 nucleotide sequence: TGTGCCAGCTCACCGGTCACCCACCTCGACGGCTACACCTTC.

This clonotype was found many times. The J gene is TRBJ2-2, the V gene TRBV2; D is undetermined. The CDR3 extends over 14 amino acids. The germline gives CDR1 SNHLY, CDR2 FYNNEI. Trimming took off 8 bases at V and 0 bases at J, with 10 bases between the two ends. CDR3 sequence reads: CASRGRTNTGELFF. CDR3 coding DNA: TGTGCCAGCCGAGGCAGAACGAACACCGGGGAGCTGTTTTTT. Full variable domain (outside the CDR3, taken from reference TRBV2 and TRBJ2-2): EPEVTQTPSHQVTQMGQEVILRCVPISNHLYFYWYRQILGQKVEFLVSFYNNEISEKSEIFDDQFSVERPDGSNFTLKIRSTKLEDSAMYFCASRGRTNTGELFFGEGSRLTVL.

About this clonotype: One end of the junction fails to match germline, which may point to a read error. V gene TRBV20-1 combines with J gene TRBJ1-1; TRBD1 aligns across 7 bases. CDR1 and CDR2 (germline): DFQATT, SNEGSKA (reference sequence). The CDR3 consists of 13 residues. The CDR3 bases are TGCAGTACGGGGGGACAGCTGAACACTAAAGCTTTCTTT. As protein: CSTGGQLNTKAFF.

The V call is TRBV7-9, the J call TRBJ2-3; no firm D call. From germline, CDR1 is SEHNR and CDR2 FQNEAQ (reference sequence). Trimming pared 4 bases from V and 1 base from J, leaving 9 bases between. This CDR3 comprises 14 residues. As DNA, the CDR3 is TGTGCCAGCAGCTCCGCACTCGGCACAGATACGCAGTATTTT. This gives the protein CASSSALGTDTQYF.

This clonotype was counted ten times or more. In DNA form, the CDR3 reads TGTGCCAGCTCCTCCTCGGGAGATACGCAGTATTTT. Amino acid sequence: CASSSSGDTQYF. This rearrangement joins TRBV11-2 to TRBJ2-3; D unresolved. CDR1 and CDR2 (germline): SGHAT, FQNNGV. This CDR3 contains 12 residues. With 8 bases removed from V and 5 bases from J, the gap between germline ends came to 11 bases.

This clonotype turned up a few times. The chain joins TRBV12-3 or TRBV12-4 to TRBJ2-7; a weak D match, TRBD2 (6 bases). V was pared by 3 bases and J by 7 bases, with 13 bases between. This CDR3 comprises 13 residues. The CDR3 nucleotides are TGTGCCAGCAGTTTGGTGGGGGGTAAAGAGCAGTACTTC. This encodes CASSLVGGKEQYF.

This clonotype has a handful of counts. This sequence joins TRBV24-1 and TRBJ2-1, with a tentative D call TRBD2 (5 bases). Germline CDR1 and CDR2: KGHDR and SFDVKD. V gave up 9 bases and J gave up 8 bases, with 13 bases separating them. This CDR3 is built from 12 residues. CDR3 nucleotides: TGTGCCACCCGACAATCCGGGGATGAGCAGTTCTTC. Amino acids: CATRQSGDEQFF.

This clonotype was detected only a few times. V is TRBV2 and J is TRBJ2-5, with D unresolved. Trimming cost V 3 bases and J 9 bases, with 20 bases left between them. Germline lookup yields CDR1 SNHLY and CDR2 FYNNEI. This CDR3 has 15 amino acids. The CDR3 DNA reads TGTGCCAGCAGTGATGGGATTTTAAGCTTTGGGGCCCAGTACTTC. This translates into CASSDGILSFGAQYF.

This clonotype was recorded many times. The rearrangement links TRBV27 to TRBJ1-2; the match to TRBD1 covers 9 bases. Unmatched junction bases numbered 6, after V lost 5 bases and J lost 5 bases. This CDR3 contains 14 residues. Looked up from germline, CDR1 is MNHEY and CDR2 is SMNVEV (reference sequence). CDR3 sequence (DNA): TGTGCCAGCAGTCTGTCGGACAGGGGTTATGGCTACACCTTC. Residues: CASSLSDRGYGYTF.

This clonotype was observed at least ten times. The chain links TRBV2 to TRBJ2-3; 7 bases match TRBD2. Per germline, CDR1 SNHLY and CDR2 FYNNEI. This CDR3 contains 12 residues. Trimming cost V 6 bases and J 5 bases; bases outside gene matches: 2. The CDR3 DNA is TGTGCCAGCAGCCCTAGCGGAGATACGCAGTATTTT. Translated, it gives CASSPSGDTQYF.

The table lists this clonotype with many counts. The rearrangement links TRBV6-1 to TRBJ1-1, with 8 bases identical to TRBD1. The CDR3 runs 14 residues. Germline assignment: CDR1 MNHNS and CDR2 SASEGT. Unmatched junction bases numbered 9, after V lost 8 bases and J lost 4 bases. CDR3 coding DNA: TGTGCCAGCTGCCGGACAGGGATGAGCACTGAAGCTTTCTTT. Amino acids: CASCRTGMSTEAFF.

This clonotype has a handful of counts. The genes are TRBV9 and TRBJ2-3; no definite D call. Germline V gene lookup returns CDR1 SGDLS and CDR2 YYNGEE. The CDR3 has 14 amino acids. V lost 4 bases and J lost 6, with 15 bases in between. CDR3 in amino acids: CASSTRPSADTQYF. The DNA of the CDR3 is TGTGCCAGCAGCACCCGACCCTCCGCGGATACGCAGTATTTT.

This clonotype was seen many times. The chain has TRBV2 and TRBJ1-6, with TRBD1 as a possible D gene (5 bases). Germline V gene lookup returns CDR1 SNHLY and CDR2 FYNNEI. V was cut by 9 bases and J by 8 bases, with 14 bases left in between. The CDR3 is 13 amino acids. The DNA of the CDR3 is TGTGCCAGTGACAGATTCTCGGATTCACCCCTCCACTTT. Its translation: CASDRFSDSPLHF.

This sequence joins TRBV9 and TRBJ1-5; the D is unclear. CDR1 is SGDLS and CDR2 is YYNGEE in the germline V gene. The CDR3 has 14 amino acids. V was cut by 3 bases and J by 0 bases, with 7 bases left in between. The CDR3 DNA is TGTGCCAGCAGCGGCCAGCTTAGCAATCAGCCCCAGCATTTT. Its protein is CASSGQLSNQPQHF.

This clonotype came up many times. This chain connects TRBV18 to TRBJ2-2; TRBD1 agrees at 7 bases. The CDR3 has 17 residues. With V trimmed by 3 bases and J by 2 bases, 9 bases remained unmatched. Germline CDR1 and CDR2: KGHSH and LQKENI. Written as DNA, the CDR3 is TGTGCCAGCTCACCTACAATCCGGGACAGCAACACCGGGGAGCTGTTTTTT. Its protein is CASSPTIRDSNTGELFF. The full variable domain, in which reference TRBV18 and TRBJ2-2 provide the parts outside the CDR3, is NAGVMQNPRHLVRRRGQEARLRCSPMKGHSHVYWYRQLPEEGLKFMVYLQKENIIDESGMPKERFSAEFPKEGPSILRIQQVVRGDSAAYFCASSPTIRDSNTGELFFGEGSRLTVL.

This clonotype occurred many times. The V call is TRBV2, the J call TRBJ1-5; D call uncertain. The germline V gene has CDR1 SNHLY and CDR2 FYNNEI. The CDR3 is 13 residues long. Trimming removed 6 bases from V and 6 bases from J, with 12 bases in between. Here the CDR3 DNA reads TGTGCCAGCAGCCTAAGCCGGAGTCAGCCCCAGCATTTT. Its protein product is CASSLSRSQPQHF. The complete variable domain, with remaining parts taken from reference TRBV2 and TRBJ1-5, reads EPEVTQTPSHQVTQMGQEVILRCVPISNHLYFYWYRQILGQKVEFLVSFYNNEISEKSEIFDDQFSVERPDGSNFTLKIRSTKLEDSAMYFCASSLSRSQPQHFGDGTRLSIL.